Listed below are T cell receptor beta chains from one sample, sequenced in a study of blood T cell repertoires in COVID-19. The table came from immunoSEQ multiplex PCR; TCRdb's copy has only in-frame clones and leaves some out. Of tens of thousands of clones listed, 80% to 90% are singletons. Sample: peripheral blood. Receptors were obtained from a man aged 40-49 years with COVID-19, enrolled during active disease. Each CDR3 is given without its conserved first and last residue.

V gene,J gene,CDR3 protein
TRBV3-1/TRBV3-2,TRBJ2-1,ASSQERRREGVGNEQF
TRBV15,TRBJ1-4,ATSLRGEKLF
TRBV27,TRBJ1-1,ASSNLQGARHTEAF
TRBV9,TRBJ1-3,ASSLSWAISGNTIY
TRBV5-1,TRBJ1-2,ASSSSGSGGYT
TRBV29-1,TRBJ1-1,SVVFRQGANTEAF
TRBV19,TRBJ1-5,ASSRSGEGPQH
TRBV5-6,TRBJ1-2,ASSLVTGGLNYGYT
TRBV10-1,TRBJ2-7,ASSGGTGGNEQY
TRBV18,TRBJ2-5,ASSPTLQETQY
TRBV4-1,TRBJ2-1,ASSPADRERDEQF
TRBV12-5,TRBJ2-1,ASGFGGGANYNEQF
TRBV7-6,TRBJ2-7,ASSQDRAGGPYEQY
TRBV7-8,TRBJ2-3,ASSLVRTSGTDTQY
TRBV6-6,TRBJ1-5,ASSLNLSPVGGGINQPQH
TRBV7-6,TRBJ1-1,ASSLGSDTEAF
TRBV20-1,TRBJ1-2,SADRDTGQT
TRBV5-6,TRBJ2-5,ASSNLAAVRETQY
TRBV24-1,TRBJ2-2,ATSDFPFRGAGELF
TRBV6-6,TRBJ1-2,ASSFSGVRGYT
TRBV19,TRBJ1-1,ASSRTGRVENTEAF
TRBV5-1,TRBJ1-3,ASSLGSVASGNTIY
TRBV6-2/TRBV6-3,TRBJ2-5,ASSYWFTSGREETQY
TRBV7-9,TRBJ2-2,ASSLPFGQGTGELF
TRBV5-1,TRBJ2-4,ASGVGGARNIQY
TRBV30,TRBJ1-5,AWRGPGGGQPQH
TRBV9,TRBJ2-5,ASSVAGETQY
TRBV10-3,TRBJ1-1,ATRTGGLAEAF
TRBV27,TRBJ1-6,ASSFRDSYNSPLH
TRBV4-1,TRBJ2-7,ASSQTPFAGGRGEQY
TRBV2,TRBJ2-4,ASTLTGVDIQY
TRBV9,TRBJ2-1,ASSVGQGTSYNEQF
TRBV3-1/TRBV3-2,TRBJ2-1,ASSQDLTGLVDHEQF
TRBV7-9,TRBJ1-1,ASRGLNTEAF
TRBV4-1,TRBJ2-1,ASSQSAGSGGDEQF
TRBV30,TRBJ2-5,ACSSGETYQETQY
TRBV7-2,TRBJ1-2,ASSLGGQSHYGYT
TRBV28,TRBJ2-7,ASSSFLTGESYEQY
TRBV3-1/TRBV3-2,TRBJ2-7,ASSQGTSYEQY
TRBV5-1,TRBJ2-2,ASSSTASTGELF
TRBV9,TRBJ2-3,ASSQDGPSPDTQY
TRBV12-3/TRBV12-4,TRBJ1-4,ASSRGTNEKLF